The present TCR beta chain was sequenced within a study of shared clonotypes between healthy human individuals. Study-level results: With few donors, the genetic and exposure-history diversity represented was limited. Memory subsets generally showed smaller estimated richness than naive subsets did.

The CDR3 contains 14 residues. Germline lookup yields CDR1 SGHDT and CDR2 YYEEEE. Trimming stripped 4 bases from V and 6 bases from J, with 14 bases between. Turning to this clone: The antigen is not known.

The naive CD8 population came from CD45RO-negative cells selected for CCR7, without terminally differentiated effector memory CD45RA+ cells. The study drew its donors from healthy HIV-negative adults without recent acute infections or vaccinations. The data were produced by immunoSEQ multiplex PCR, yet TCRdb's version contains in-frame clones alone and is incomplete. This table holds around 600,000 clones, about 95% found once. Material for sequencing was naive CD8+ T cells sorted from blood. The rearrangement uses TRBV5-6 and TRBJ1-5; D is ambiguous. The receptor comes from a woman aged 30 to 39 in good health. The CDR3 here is CASSPSSSSQPQHF. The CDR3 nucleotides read TGTGCCAGCAGCCCGTCGAGTTCCTCTCAGCCCCAGCATTTT.